The present T cell receptor beta chain was sequenced within a study of preoperative IRX-2 immunotherapy in early breast cancer. TCRdb keeps only in-frame clones here, not all; method: immunoSEQ multiplex PCR. Of roughly 23,000 clones detected, more than 80% appear once; the ten largest clones hold roughly 9%. Treatment in this sample: preoperative locoregional IRX-2 cytokine immunotherapy. Patients received preoperative, locoregional IRX-2 cytokine immunotherapy in a phase Ib study. The CDR3 totals 14 residues. CDR1 and CDR2 from the germline V gene are SGHRS and YFSETQ. The sequencing here drew on tumor tissue, taken after IRX-2 immunotherapy. The chain couples TRBV5-1 to TRBJ2-5; possibly TRBD1 for D (5 bases). The J call may be incorrect, as the DNA end agrees better with TRBJ2-7. This TCR derives from a human donor with breast cancer. The CDR3 protein is CASSLGGPTYEQYF. CDR3 in DNA: TGCGCCAGCAGCTTGGGGGGCCCCACCTACGAGCAGTACTTC.